The 12 T cell receptor beta chains below were found in one sample sequenced in a study of PD-1 blockade in classical Hodgkin lymphoma. Repertoires were generated with immunoSEQ multiplex PCR, while TCRdb's copy carries only in-frame clones and drops some. The sample lists about 150,000 clones, about four fifths seen once, with 9.2% in the top ten. Each patient experienced a relapse that followed autologous stem cell transplantation, and brentuximab vedotin exposure varied. The sequencing here drew on peripheral blood mononuclear cells (PBMCs), taken before the second cycle of nivolumab. The receptors here all came from a human donor with classical Hodgkin lymphoma.

This clone was detected only once. The genes are TRBV27 and TRBJ2-7, with 7 bases lining up with TRBD2. Germline trimming cut 3 bases from V and 4 bases from J; bases unmatched to any gene: 6. The CDR3 length is 14 residues. Per germline, CDR1 MNHEY and CDR2 SMNVEV (reference sequence). The CDR3 spells CASSLTGAGYEQYF. The CDR3 DNA reads TGTGCCAGCAGTTTGACGGGAGCGGGGTACGAGCAGTACTTC.

The chain joins TRBV6-5 to TRBJ1-3; unclear D gene. Germline CDR1 MNHEY, CDR2 SVGAGI. Trimming left V 5 bases short and J 0 bases short, with 11 bases between. This CDR3 has 15 amino acids. The CDR3 DNA reads TGTGCCAGCAGTCGGTGGACTACCTCTGGAAACACCATATATTTT. This encodes CASSRWTTSGNTIYF.

This clone was seen a handful of times. The genes are TRBV28 and TRBJ2-1, with 15 bases fitting TRBD2. Germline V gene data show CDR1 as MDHEN and CDR2 as SYDVKM. The CDR3 is made up of 18 amino acids. V gave up 2 bases and J gave up 4 bases; unmatched junction bases: 6. DNA of the CDR3: TGTGCCAGCAGTTTAGGACTAGCGGGAGGGCAGGGATACAATGAGCAGTTCTTC. This sequence encodes CASSLGLAGGQGYNEQFF.

The chain is built from TRBV18 and TRBJ1-4, with D tentatively TRBD1 (6 bases). The CDR3 has 23 amino acids. CDR1 is KGHSH, CDR2 LQKENI, per germline. The V end was cut by 2 bases, the J end by 0 bases, with 31 bases between. The CDR3 region is CASSPAVQDSTLWGSATNEKLFF. The CDR3 nucleotides read TGTGCCAGCTCACCAGCGGTTCAGGACAGTACACTGTGGGGCTCGGCAACTAATGAAAAACTGTTTTTT. Based on the CDR3 plus reference TRBV18 and TRBJ1-4, the full variable domain is NAGVMQNPRHLVRRRGQEARLRCSPMKGHSHVYWYRQLPEEGLKFMVYLQKENIIDESGMPKERFSAEFPKEGPSILRIQQVVRGDSAAYFCASSPAVQDSTLWGSATNEKLFFGSGTQLSVL.

J is TRBJ2-4 and V is TRBV2, with D perhaps TRBD1 or TRBD2 (5 bases each). Trimming shortened V by 1 base and J by 5 bases, and 9 bases separated the two germline ends. The germline gives CDR1 SNHLY, CDR2 FYNNEI. The CDR3 has 14 residues. DNA for the CDR3: TGTGCCAGCAGTGAAGGGTCGGGGCAAAACATTCAGTACTTC. As protein: CASSEGSGQNIQYF.

Worth noting for this clone: The same CDR3 is also encoded by other DNA sequences in this sample. The V gene is TRBV19, the J gene TRBJ1-1; perhaps TRBD1 as D (5 bases). The V gene lost 6 bases and the J gene lost 1 base, with 9 bases spanning the gap. CDR1 is LNHDA and CDR2 is SQIVND in the germline V gene (reference sequence). This CDR3 has 13 residues. CDR3 sequence reads: CASSPGRNTEAFF. CDR3 bases: TGTGCCAGTAGCCCGGGACGGAACACTGAAGCTTTCTTT.

The rearrangement uses TRBV6-5 and TRBJ2-1, with TRBD1 matching over 9 bases. The CDR3 covers 15 residues. The V and J ends lost 6 bases and 2 bases, in that order; junction bases with no gene match: 5. Germline V lookup: CDR1 MNHEY, CDR2 SVGAGI. The CDR3 here is CASRAGTGPYNEQFF. CDR3 nucleotide sequence: TGTGCCAGCAGGGCCGGGACAGGGCCCTACAATGAGCAGTTCTTC.

This chain uses TRBV2 with TRBJ2-7; D remains ambiguous. The length of the CDR3 is 11 residues. Trimming removed 6 bases at V and 1 base at J, with 4 bases between. From germline, CDR1 is SNHLY and CDR2 FYNNEI. The CDR3 DNA reads TGTGCCAGCAGACAGTCCTACGAGCAGTACTTC. This sequence encodes CASRQSYEQYF.

The chain employs TRBV7-2 and TRBJ1-1; D is perhaps TRBD1 (6 bases). Trimming removed 5 bases from V and 5 bases from J, with 12 bases in between. Germline V gene lookup returns CDR1 SGHTA and CDR2 FQGNSA. The CDR3 runs 13 residues. CDR3 sequence: CASSARGDTEAFF. CDR3 DNA sequence: TGTGCCAGCAGCGCAAGGGGGGATACTGAAGCTTTCTTT.

This chain uses TRBV2 with TRBJ1-5, with 9 bases lining up with TRBD1. Germline CDR1 SNHLY, CDR2 FYNNEI. CDR3 length: 16 amino acids. J was trimmed by 3 bases and V by 3 bases; bases with no gene match: 6. CDR3 DNA: TGTGCCAGCAGTGATGAGGGACAGGGATTCAATCAGCCCCAGCATTTT. It yields the protein CASSDEGQGFNQPQHF.

The rearrangement joins TRBV7-9 to TRBJ1-2, with D possibly matching TRBD1 (6 bases). The germline CDR1 and CDR2 sequences are SEHNR and FQNEAQ (reference sequence). Trimming removed 4 bases at V and 7 bases at J, with 13 bases between. The CDR3 is 13 residues long. CDR3 amino acids: CASSSKGGGGYTF. The CDR3 coding sequence is TGTGCCAGCAGCTCTAAGGGGGGCGGTGGCTACACCTTC.

The chain carries TRBV6-5 and TRBJ2-7, with D possibly TRBD1 on 6 matching bases. The CDR3 runs 13 residues. Per the germline V gene, CDR1 is MNHEY and CDR2 is SVGAGI. V lost 0 bases, J lost 9 bases, and 12 bases lay in between. CDR3 sequence: CASSYSGPGVQYF. The CDR3 region has the DNA TGTGCCAGCAGTTACTCGGGGCCAGGGGTGCAGTACTTC.